This record concerns one T cell receptor beta chain sequence. The final CDR3 position lacks the conserved phenylalanine or tryptophan, pointing to a likely read error. This specimen belongs to a study of T-cell reconstitution after alpha-beta-depleted transplantation in children. Unique molecular identifiers were incorporated into the prepared TCRbeta library. TCRdb re-called the PCR reads through MiXCR, storing one row per CDR3 protein. Of around 400,000 distinct CDR3 sequences listed, around 9.9% were seen once; the top ten hold about 5%. The specimen comprised PBMCs from the stem cell graft donor, sampled from the stem cell graft. The clonotype originates from a human donor who donated a stem cell graft to a child with acute myeloid leukemia.

CDR3 loop: CASSLQEAYGYTL. In DNA, the CDR3 is TGTGCCAGCAGCCTCCAAGAGGCTTATGGCTACACCTTA. The chain is built from TRBV3-1 and TRBJ1-2, with D unresolved. The CDR3 sequence is 13 residues long. Trimming took off 4 bases at V and 5 bases at J, with 11 bases between the two ends. In germline, CDR1 is LGHDT, CDR2 YNNKEL (reference sequence).